The 22 T cell receptor beta chains below come from one sample, sequenced in a study of T cell repertoires in cytomegalovirus infection. TCRdb fed the reads into MiXCR, producing one record per CDR3 protein. The sample shows approximately 630,000 distinct CDR3 sequences, 24% of them seen only once. Sequencing was performed on CD8+ T cells from PBMCs. The source of these receptors is a human donor in good health (CMV status not recorded). Some clones in this sample may be carry-over from other donors' samples.

The rearrangement joins TRBV7-9 to TRBJ1-1; 10 bases match TRBD1. From germline, CDR1 is SEHNR and CDR2 FQNEAQ (reference sequence). The V and J ends lost 6 bases and 4 bases, in that order; junction bases with no gene match: 11. The CDR3 is 16 residues long. The CDR3 region is CASSSRDRGGGTEAFF. For the CDR3, the DNA is TGTGCCAGCAGTTCCCGGGACAGGGGTGGGGGCACTGAAGCTTTCTTT.

A word on this clonotype: This could be a read error, since a much larger clone is one nucleotide away. The CDR3 loop is CVSIDRDRGIYGYTF. CDR3 nucleotide sequence: TGTGTCAGCATCGACCGGGACAGGGGAATCTATGGCTACACCTTC. The rearrangement uses TRBV6-1 and TRBJ1-2, with 10 bases aligning to TRBD1. The CDR3 is 15 residues long. The V gene's germline CDR1 is MNHNS and CDR2 SASEGT.

J is TRBJ2-1 and V is TRBV7-9, with 9 positions matching TRBD1. Trimming took 7 bases from V and 3 from J; bases not matched to a gene: 7. The CDR3 has 15 residues. CDR1 and CDR2 from the germline V gene are SEHNR and FQNEAQ (reference sequence). The CDR3 spells CASIDGTGIYNEQFF. CDR3 in DNA: TGTGCCAGCATTGATGGGACAGGGATCTACAATGAGCAGTTCTTC.

The gene calls are TRBV29-1 and TRBJ2-1; 14 bases are a match to TRBD2. There are 15 residues in the CDR3. The junction had 8 bases not matched to a gene; V was cut back by 7 bases and J by 6 bases. In germline, CDR1 is SQVTM, CDR2 ANQGSEA. This chain's CDR3 is CSADPGLAGVNEQFF. For the CDR3, the DNA is TGCAGCGCCGATCCGGGACTAGCGGGGGTCAATGAGCAGTTCTTC.

This clonotype turned up a few times. The J gene is TRBJ2-7, the V gene TRBV29-1; either TRBD1 or TRBD2 may fit D (5 bases each). Germline V gene data show CDR1 as SQVTM and CDR2 as ANQGSEA. This CDR3 comprises 13 residues. Trimming shortened V by 8 bases and J by 3 bases, and 17 bases separated the two germline ends. The CDR3 nucleotides read TGCAGCACCCGGGACGCAACCAGCTACGAGCAGTACTTC. The encoded protein is CSTRDATSYEQYF.

Notes on this clonotype: This may be a read error: a much more frequent sequence differs by one nucleotide. The CDR3 is CTSTHSSGASYRYTF. The CDR3 DNA sequence: TGTACCAGCACCCATTCGAGTGGGGCATCGTATCGCTACACCTTC. V usage is TRBV12-3 or TRBV12-4 and J usage is TRBJ1-2; weak D call: TRBD1 (5 bases). CDR3 size: 15 residues.

Notes on this clonotype: Possible read error: a much larger clone is one base away. CDR3 nucleotide sequence: TGTGCCAGCAGCAACACGAGGGGGAATGAAAAACTGTTTTTT. Amino acid sequence: CASSNTRGNEKLFF. The rearrangement links TRBV7-9 to TRBJ1-4; perhaps TRBD1 as D (6 bases). The CDR3 has 14 residues. Deletions cut 5 bases from V and 5 bases from J, with 12 bases between. The germline CDR1 and CDR2 sequences are SEHNR and FQNEAQ (reference sequence). Supplemented by reference TRBV7-9 and TRBJ1-4, the full variable domain reads DTGVSQNPRHKITKRGQNVTFRCDPISEHNRLYWYRQTLGQGPEFLTYFQNEAQLEKSRLLSDRFSAERPKGSFSTLEIQRTEQGDSAMYLCASSNTRGNEKLFFGSGTQLSVL.

The chain has TRBV7-9 and TRBJ2-7, with D unclear. Germline V gives CDR1 SEHNR, CDR2 FQNEAQ (reference sequence). CDR3 length: 15 amino acids. Trimming shortened V by 5 bases and J by 2 bases, and 16 bases separated the two germline ends. CDR3 loop: CASSTDGRWPYEQYF. The CDR3 DNA follows: TGTGCCAGCAGCACAGACGGACGGTGGCCCTACGAGCAGTACTTC.

V is TRBV7-8 and J is TRBJ2-2, with D possibly TRBD2 on 6 matching bases. The V end lost 3 bases, the J end lost 3 bases, and 20 bases lay between the germline ends. Germline CDR1 and CDR2: SGHVS and FQNEAQ. The CDR3 consists of 18 residues. CDR3 residues: CASSFPILQGGDTGELFF. CDR3 nucleotides: TGTGCCAGCAGCTTTCCGATCCTTCAGGGAGGCGACACCGGGGAGCTGTTTTTT.

The V and J genes are TRBV3-1 and TRBJ1-2; the D is unclear. Looked up from germline, CDR1 is LGHDT and CDR2 is YNNKEL (reference sequence). Trimming pared 3 bases from V and 3 bases from J, leaving 26 bases between. This CDR3 is 19 amino acids long. CDR3 in DNA: TGTGCCAGCAGCCATGTTACTTTGGGGTTGGGGAAGGCCCACTATGGCTACACCTTC. It specifies CASSHVTLGLGKAHYGYTF.

This clonotype was observed a handful of times. The J gene is TRBJ1-2, the V gene TRBV20-1; D call uncertain. The V and J ends lost 1 base and 0 bases respectively, with 15 bases between them. From germline, CDR1 is DFQATT and CDR2 SNEGSKA (reference sequence). The CDR3 is made up of 16 amino acids. DNA for the CDR3: TGCAGTGCTAGAGGAGCGGCTGCCTCTGCTAACTATGGCTACACCTTC. It specifies CSARGAAASANYGYTF.

This clonotype has a handful of counts. The chain carries TRBV28 and TRBJ2-1; unclear D gene. The V end lost 3 bases, the J end lost 4 bases, and 10 bases lay between the germline ends. The germline V gene has CDR1 MDHEN and CDR2 SYDVKM. This CDR3 has 14 amino acids. The CDR3 here is CASSLTEIYNEQFF. CDR3 DNA sequence: TGTGCCAGCAGTTTGACGGAGATTTACAATGAGCAGTTCTTC.

The chain has TRBV7-9 and TRBJ1-1, with 8 bases that match TRBD1. J was trimmed by 10 bases and V by 6 bases; bases with no gene match: 4. Per germline, CDR1 SEHNR and CDR2 FQNEAQ (reference sequence). This CDR3 spans 11 amino acids. The CDR3 DNA reads TGTGCCAGCAGATCCGGGACAGGAGCTTTCTTT. It is translated as CASRSGTGAFF. The whole variable domain, filled in from reference TRBV7-9 and TRBJ1-1, reads DTGVSQNPRHKITKRGQNVTFRCDPISEHNRLYWYRQTLGQGPEFLTYFQNEAQLEKSRLLSDRFSAERPKGSFSTLEIQRTEQGDSAMYLCASRSGTGAFFGQGTRLTVV.

This clonotype was observed many times. CDR3 nucleotide sequence: TGTGCCAGCAGCTTACCCGGGGCTGAAGCTTTCTTT. Amino acid sequence: CASSLPGAEAFF. The genes are TRBV7-6 and TRBJ1-1; D is undetermined. This CDR3 region has 12 residues. The V gene's germline CDR1 is SGHVS and CDR2 FNYEAQ. V was trimmed by 2 bases and J by 6 bases, leaving 7 bases between them.

The chain has TRBV2 and TRBJ1-1; D ambiguous. CDR3 length: 11 residues. V was shortened by 10 bases and J by 8 bases, with 14 bases between the two germline ends. CDR1 SNHLY and CDR2 FYNNEI come from the germline V gene. The CDR3 DNA reads as TGTGCCACCTCGCGGCGGGCAGAAGCTTTCTTT. It encodes CATSRRAEAFF.

V gene TRBV10-3 combines with J gene TRBJ1-2; unclear D gene. The CDR3 length is 11 residues. Germline CDR1 and CDR2: ENHRY and SYGVKD. V was pared by 7 bases and J by 7 bases, with 10 bases between. Here the CDR3 reads CAIKTLRGYTF. CDR3 sequence (DNA): TGTGCCATCAAGACTCTGCGTGGCTACACCTTC.

The rearrangement uses TRBV15 and TRBJ1-5; D gene uncertain. Trimming pared 3 bases from V and 4 bases from J, leaving 4 bases between. The germline V gene has CDR1 LNHNV and CDR2 YYDKDF (reference sequence). This CDR3 contains 12 residues. The DNA of the CDR3 is TGTGCCACCAGCAGCCTGAATCAGCCCCAGCATTTT. This sequence encodes CATSSLNQPQHF.

The sample holds one count of this clonotype. This chain links TRBV20-1 with TRBJ2-3; maybe TRBD2 (5 bases). From germline, CDR1 is DFQATT and CDR2 SNEGSKA (reference sequence). Trimming left V 7 bases short and J 1 base short, with 9 bases between. The CDR3 is made up of 12 amino acids. Here the CDR3 DNA reads TGCAGTGATACTAGACGCACAGATACGCAGTATTTT. Translating gives CSDTRRTDTQYF.

The chain recombines TRBV6-2 or TRBV6-3 with TRBJ1-1, with a possible D match to TRBD1 (5 bases). Germline assignment: CDR1 MNHEY and CDR2 SVGEGT. The length of the CDR3 is 16 residues. Trimming took 5 bases from V and 3 from J, leaving 19 bases between them. The CDR3 DNA sequence: TGTGCCAGCAGTCTCCGGGCAGGGCCTGAGCACACTGAAGCTTTCTTT. Translating gives CASSLRAGPEHTEAFF.

About this clonotype itself: This sequence may be a read error, since a much larger clone differs from it by one base. The chain is built from TRBV7-2 and TRBJ1-2; D not certain. Trimming took 1 base from V and 8 from J, leaving 14 bases between them. This CDR3 has 14 amino acids. Germline CDR1 reads SGHTA; CDR2 reads FQGNSA. The CDR3 nucleotides are TGTGCCAGCAGCTTAGGCCGACGGGGTAGAGGCTACACCTTC. Amino acid sequence: CASSLGRRGRGYTF.

The chain carries TRBV20-1 and TRBJ1-1; 7 positions match TRBD1. This CDR3 comprises 14 residues. Losses at the gene ends were 6 bases for V and 3 bases for J; bases not matched to a gene: 10. Germline CDR1 DFQATT, CDR2 SNEGSKA (reference sequence). The CDR3 bases are TGCAGTGCGCTTCACAGGGGAAGGTACACTGAAGCTTTCTTT. Protein sequence: CSALHRGRYTEAFF.

This clonotype was picked up many times. This chain uses TRBV6-5 with TRBJ2-2; 7 bases line up with TRBD2. Germline lookup yields CDR1 MNHEY and CDR2 SVGAGI. V dropped 1 base and J dropped 4; count of bases not matched to a gene: 6. This CDR3 contains 16 residues. CDR3 nucleotides: TGTGCCAGCAGTTACTTAGGGTGGGAGGGCACCGGGGAGCTGTTTTTT. Translating gives CASSYLGWEGTGELFF.